A single sample is the source of the 13 T cell receptor beta chains below, sequenced in a study of cytomegalovirus exposure and HLA in healthy donors. 60 Vbeta and 13 Jbeta primers were used in PCR. The method was immunoSEQ multiplex PCR; TCRdb's version includes in-frame clones alone and lacks a portion of them. The sample lists 90,000 to 140,000 clones; 60% to 80% were seen once. Sequencing was done on a sample of PBMCs. The source is a woman in her forties in good health and CMV-seropositive.

This chain uses TRBV7-8 with TRBJ1-2; the D is unclear. V lost 7 bases to trimming and J lost 4 bases, with 16 bases between them. The CDR3 is made up of 14 amino acids. Per germline, CDR1 SGHVS and CDR2 FQNEAQ. The CDR3 DNA is TGTGCCAGCAACCCGCGGGGTCCGGGCTATGGCTACACCTTC. Its protein is CASNPRGPGYGYTF.

This chain joins TRBV9 and TRBJ2-1; 8 bases line up with TRBD2. CDR1 and CDR2 (germline): SGDLS, YYNGEE. V lost 2 bases and J lost 7; bases outside the gene matches: 11. CDR3 length: 16 amino acids. The CDR3, as DNA: TGTGCCAGCAGCGTTATATCCGGGGGGGCGGTAAATGAGCAGTTCTTC. Residues: CASSVISGGAVNEQFF.

The chain combines TRBV7-9 with TRBJ2-1; tentative D call: TRBD1 (5 bases). CDR3 length equals 12 residues. Trimming took 1 base from V and 15 from J, leaving 13 bases between them. Germline V gene data show CDR1 as SEHNR and CDR2 as FQNEAQ (reference sequence). The CDR3 here is CASSLERQLPFF. DNA of the CDR3: TGTGCCAGCAGCTTAGAGAGACAGCTACCGTTCTTC.

The chain has TRBV7-3 and TRBJ2-1; D possibly corresponds to TRBD1 (6 bases). The germline CDR1 and CDR2 sequences are SGHTA and FQGTGA. There are 18 residues in the CDR3. Deletions cut 5 bases from V and 0 bases from J, with 20 bases between. The CDR3 protein is CASSPYVGTTSSYNEQFF. The CDR3 bases are TGTGCCAGCAGCCCCTATGTAGGGACAACTAGCTCCTACAATGAGCAGTTCTTC.

In this sample, this clone turned up once. The chain uses TRBV21-1 and TRBJ2-2; TRBD2 is the table's D call, not checked against the DNA. TRBV21-1 corresponds to a pseudogene. The length of the CDR3 is 19 residues. The CDR3 bases are TGTGCCAGCACCGGGACTAGCGGGAGGGCCGGGAAGAACACCGGGGAGCTGTTTTTT. Translating it yields CASTGTSGRAGKNTGELFF.

This clone was picked up a small number of times. The J gene is TRBJ2-7, the V gene TRBV6-1; tentatively, D is TRBD1 (6 bases). Trimming pared 10 bases from V and 2 bases from J, leaving 12 bases between. This CDR3 comprises 12 residues. Looked up from germline, CDR1 is MNHNS and CDR2 is SASEGT. The CDR3 nucleotides are TGTGCCATACTCAGGGGTCCCTACGAGCAGTACTTC. It codes for CAILRGPYEQYF.

This rearrangement joins TRBV4-2 to TRBJ2-2, with 8 bases that match TRBD2. V lost 4 bases and J lost 1; bases outside the gene matches: 2. CDR3 size: 15 residues. Germline assignment: CDR1 LGHNA and CDR2 YNFKEQ. The CDR3: CASSRSGENTGELFF. The CDR3 nucleotides read TGTGCCAGCAGCCGTAGCGGGGAGAACACCGGGGAGCTGTTTTTT.

This rearrangement joins TRBV5-1 to TRBJ2-1; TRBD1 matches at 9 bases. Trimming removed 7 bases from V and 2 bases from J; junction bases left unmatched: 4. This CDR3 is 14 amino acids long. Germline CDR1 and CDR2: SGHRS and YFSETQ. The CDR3 here is CASQGQGTYNEQFF. The CDR3 DNA sequence: TGCGCCAGCCAGGGACAGGGCACCTACAATGAGCAGTTCTTC. Supplemented by reference TRBV5-1 and TRBJ2-1, the full variable domain reads KAGVTQTPRYLIKTRGQQVTLSCSPISGHRSVSWYQQTPGQGLQFLFEYFSETQRNKGNFPGRFSGRQFSNSRSEMNVSTLELGDSALYLCASQGQGTYNEQFFGPGTRLTVL.

The genes are TRBV5-6 and TRBJ2-6, with 8 bases matching TRBD1. The ends lost 2 bases at V and 0 bases at J; junction bases unmatched: 1. CDR1 is SGHDT, CDR2 YYEEEE, per germline. The CDR3 is 16 amino acids. Here the CDR3 reads CASSFTGGSGANVLTF. CDR3 nucleotide sequence: TGTGCCAGCAGCTTTACAGGGGGCTCTGGGGCCAACGTCCTGACTTTC. Supplemented by reference TRBV5-6 and TRBJ2-6, the full variable domain reads DAGVTQSPTHLIKTRGQQVTLRCSPKSGHDTVSWYQQALGQGPQFIFQYYEEEERQRGNFPDRFSGHQFPNYSSELNVNALLLGDSALYLCASSFTGGSGANVLTFGAGSRLTVL.

This chain links TRBV7-3 with TRBJ2-1; the D is unclear. V was clipped by 4 bases and J by 5 bases, with 9 bases between them. Germline CDR1 SGHTA, CDR2 FQGTGA. This CDR3 has 13 amino acids. The CDR3 reads CASSSGPDNEQFF. In DNA form, the CDR3 reads TGTGCCAGCAGCTCGGGTCCGGACAATGAGCAGTTCTTC.

The rearrangement uses TRBV6-6 and TRBJ2-5, with D hard to call. Germline V gives CDR1 MNHNY, CDR2 SVGAGI (reference sequence). The CDR3 consists of 16 residues. V was pared by 2 bases and J by 5 bases, with 18 bases between. CDR3 DNA: TGTGCCAGCAGTTACGTGACCGCGCCTAGTGGGGAGACCCAGTACTTC. This sequence encodes CASSYVTAPSGETQYF.

The CDR3 loop is CASRPGLLSTGGVGYTF. The CDR3 bases are TGTGCCAGCAGGCCTGGCCTACTGTCGACAGGGGGCGTTGGCTACACCTTC. The chain has TRBV28 and TRBJ1-2; 10 nucleotides align to TRBD1. Germline loops: CDR1 MDHEN, CDR2 SYDVKM. CDR3 size: 17 residues. V gave up 6 bases and J gave up 7 bases; unmatched junction bases: 17.

This chain joins TRBV28 and TRBJ2-7; D is possibly TRBD2 (6 bases). The CDR3 runs 19 residues. Per germline, CDR1 MDHEN and CDR2 SYDVKM. Trimming pared 3 bases from V and 1 base from J, leaving 25 bases between. The DNA of the CDR3 is TGTGCCAGCAGTTTCCCACTAGCTGACTTGTTCCGGGGTTCCTACGAGCAGTACTTC. Encoded protein: CASSFPLADLFRGSYEQYF.